This T cell receptor (beta chain) was obtained from a study of regulatory T cells in long-lasting Graves disease. Findings and caveats of the study: Whereas new patients shared 966 public clonotypes, persistent patients shared more, at under 3,500.

Arm-PCR with iRepertoire HTBI primers amplified the CDR3 regions for these TCR beta libraries. TCRdb reprocessed the multiplex PCR reads with MiXCR, giving one entry per CDR3 protein. The sample includes about 310,000 distinct CDR3 sequences, around a fifth of them seen just once. This clonotype was found a few times. Its antigen is unidentified. The time point was: persistent/refractory GD, antithyroid drugs over 5 years with positive TRAb. RNA from PBMCs was the source of the TCR library. The source was peripheral blood mononuclear cells (PBMCs), collected when the disease was refractory, from a patient treated with antithyroid drugs. The clonotype comes from a female donor with Graves disease.

CDR3 DNA sequence: TGTGCCAGCAGTTACTCAAAGACAGGGGGCGATGGCTACACCTTC. It is translated as CASSYSKTGGDGYTF. This chain connects TRBV6-5 to TRBJ1-2; 10 bases match TRBD1. Germline V gene sequence: CDR1 MNHEY, CDR2 SVGAGI. The CDR3 extends over 15 amino acids. The junction had 4 bases not matched to a gene; V was cut back by 0 bases and J by 6 bases.